The 23 T cell receptor beta chains given below trace back to one sample, sequenced in a study of spatial heterogeneity in lung cancer. From the 5' RACE reads, TCRdb called clonotypes with MiXCR, one entry per CDR3 protein. The table includes around 30,000 distinct CDR3 sequences, approximately 5.6% detected once. Indicated time point: blood at routine non-recurrence follow-up after resection. No cell sorting; template was whole RNA from tumor, lung tissue or PBMC. The sequenced sample was PBMCs, obtained at follow-up. The receptor set was obtained from a male donor with early-stage non-small cell lung cancer.

This clonotype showed up many times. This chain joins TRBV7-2 and TRBJ2-2; D gene ambiguous. CDR3 length equals 14 residues. The V end lost 1 base, the J end lost 4 bases, and 7 bases lay between the germline ends. Germline CDR1 is SGHTA and CDR2 is FQGNSA. CDR3 sequence (DNA): TGTGCCAGCAGCTTAGACAGATCCACCGGGGAGCTGTTTTTT. Translating it yields CASSLDRSTGELFF.

The chain has TRBV9 and TRBJ1-5; perhaps TRBD1 as D (5 bases). V gave up 0 bases and J gave up 0 bases, with 7 bases separating them. The CDR3 contains 15 residues. Germline CDR1 is SGDLS and CDR2 is YYNGEE. The CDR3 loop reads CASSVGGDSNQPQHF. The CDR3 DNA reads TGTGCCAGCAGCGTAGGAGGGGATAGCAATCAGCCCCAGCATTTT.

This clonotype came up many times. The CDR3 DNA reads TGTGCCACCAGCGACTCAGGCGAGCCCCAGCATTTT. Protein product: CATSDSGEPQHF. The genes are TRBV24-1 and TRBJ1-5; D gene unclear. Trimming took 7 bases from V and 8 from J, leaving 11 bases between them. Germline V gene data show CDR1 as KGHDR and CDR2 as SFDVKD. The CDR3 is made up of 12 amino acids.

The table lists this clonotype with many counts. This chain connects TRBV5-1 to TRBJ2-5; D remains unclear. Trimming took off 3 bases at V and 1 base at J, with 16 bases between the two ends. The CDR3 totals 16 residues. Per germline, CDR1 SGHRS and CDR2 YFSETQ. The CDR3 spells CASSSEQTPLQETQYF. CDR3 nucleotide sequence: TGCGCCAGCAGCTCAGAACAGACCCCTCTCCAAGAGACCCAGTACTTC.

The rearrangement uses TRBV7-2 and TRBJ1-5; D is unresolved. This CDR3 spans 14 amino acids. The V end was cut by 3 bases, the J end by 4 bases, with 10 bases between. Germline CDR1 and CDR2: SGHTA and FQGNSA. CDR3 loop: CASSFRVSNQPQHF. CDR3 DNA: TGTGCCAGCAGCTTTCGGGTTTCGAATCAGCCCCAGCATTTT.

This clonotype was counted at least ten times. V gene TRBV25-1 combines with J gene TRBJ1-5; no definite D call. Germline assignment: CDR1 MGHDK and CDR2 SYGVNS. V was shortened by 8 bases and J by 9 bases, with 11 bases between the two germline ends. The CDR3 runs to 11 residues. CDR3: CASGRGGPQHF. The CDR3 DNA is TGTGCCAGCGGGCGGGGAGGGCCCCAGCATTTT.

The chain couples TRBV7-3 to TRBJ2-5; TRBD1 or TRBD2 may be the D gene (6 bases each). Germline values: CDR1 SGHTA, CDR2 FQGTGA. V lost 3 bases, J lost 5 bases, and 13 bases lay in between. This CDR3 is 14 amino acids long. The CDR3 region has the DNA TGTGCCAGCAGCTTTGGGGGGCGCAGGGAGACCCAGTACTTC. This encodes CASSFGGRRETQYF.

This clonotype was seen repeatedly, ten times or more. The chain carries TRBV5-1 and TRBJ2-1; D is possibly TRBD1 (5 bases). Germline assignment: CDR1 SGHRS and CDR2 YFSETQ. Between the trimmed V and J ends, which lost 7 bases and 3 bases, there was a span of 14 bases. There are 14 residues in the CDR3. The CDR3 is CASSSQGVYNEQFF. CDR3 bases: TGCGCCAGCTCATCACAAGGGGTCTACAATGAGCAGTTCTTC.

This clonotype showed up many times. The CDR3: CSVTSNYEQYF. The CDR3 coding sequence is TGCAGCGTTACGTCAAACTACGAGCAGTACTTC. V is TRBV29-1 and J is TRBJ2-7; no clear D. Germline CDR1 reads SQVTM; CDR2 reads ANQGSEA. The length of the CDR3 is 11 residues. V lost 5 bases and J 3 bases, leaving 8 bases between the germline ends.

Many counts were recorded for this clonotype. The chain carries TRBV5-1 and TRBJ1-5; D is ambiguous. CDR1 SGHRS and CDR2 YFSETQ come from the germline V gene. This CDR3 spans 13 amino acids. Trimming took off 2 bases at V and 5 bases at J, with 8 bases between the two ends. The CDR3 sequence: CASSLGLDQPQHF. In nucleotides, the CDR3 is TGCGCCAGCAGCTTAGGCTTAGATCAGCCCCAGCATTTT.

This clonotype has only a few counts. The rearrangement joins TRBV23-1 to TRBJ2-6; 11 bases match TRBD1. TRBV23-1 is assigned to the ORF class and has an uncertain function. The CDR3 length is 19 residues. V dropped 2 bases and J dropped 3; count of bases not matched to a gene: 9. The CDR3 bases are TGCGCCAGCAGTCAACCGAAAAGGACAGGGGGCTATGGGGCCAACGTCCTGACTTTC. Its translation: CASSQPKRTGGYGANVLTF.

This clonotype has at least ten counts. V gene TRBV7-3 combines with J gene TRBJ2-1; D is perhaps TRBD2 (5 bases). The germline gives CDR1 SGHTA, CDR2 FQGTGA. This CDR3 has 13 residues. V lost 1 base and J 12 bases, leaving 13 bases between the germline ends. The CDR3 sequence: CASSLNVGERQFF. In DNA form, the CDR3 reads TGTGCCAGCAGCTTAAACGTTGGGGAGCGGCAGTTCTTC.

In this sample, this clonotype turned up many times. The rearrangement uses TRBV6-5 and TRBJ1-2; D remains ambiguous. Trimming pared 2 bases from V and 5 bases from J, leaving 9 bases between. Germline CDR1 reads MNHEY; CDR2 reads SVGAGI. CDR3 length equals 13 residues. The DNA for the CDR3 is TGTGCCAGCAGTTACGGTCAGTCTTATGGCTACACCTTC. Translation gives CASSYGQSYGYTF.

This clonotype was observed at least ten times. The chain couples TRBV6-6 to TRBJ1-1; unclear D gene. In germline, CDR1 is MNHNY, CDR2 SVGAGI (reference sequence). The ends were cut back, 6 bases at V and 0 bases at J, with 5 bases in the middle. This CDR3 contains 12 residues. In nucleotides, the CDR3 is TGTGCCAGCAGGGGCATGAACACTGAAGCTTTCTTT. Its protein product is CASRGMNTEAFF.

This clonotype was detected many times. This chain connects TRBV7-8 to TRBJ1-4; D uncertain. The CDR3 is made up of 14 amino acids. Trimming took 2 bases from V and 3 from J, leaving 7 bases between them. CDR1 and CDR2 from the germline V gene are SGHVS and FQNEAQ. The CDR3 nucleotides are TGTGCCAGCAGCTTAATTACGGCTAATGAAAAACTGTTTTTT. Its protein product is CASSLITANEKLFF.

This clonotype was seen only a few times. The chain couples TRBV6-2 or TRBV6-3 to TRBJ2-7; 14 nucleotides align to TRBD2. The CDR3 has 16 residues. Germline V gene data show CDR1 as MNHEY and CDR2 as SVGEGT. V shed 5 bases and J 4 bases; nucleotides not matched to a gene: 7. The CDR3 coding sequence is TGTGCCAGCAGTAATTCCGGGACTAGCGGGAGTTACGAGCAGTACGTC. Translating gives CASSNSGTSGSYEQYV.

In this sample, this clonotype turned up many times. V is TRBV28 and J is TRBJ1-2, with D maybe TRBD1 (5 bases). The CDR3 contains 13 residues. The V gene's germline CDR1 is MDHEN and CDR2 SYDVKM. The V and J ends lost 2 bases and 6 bases respectively, with 10 bases between them. CDR3 protein: CASSLRGSHGYTF. CDR3 nucleotide sequence: TGTGCCAGCAGTTTAAGGGGTTCTCATGGCTACACCTTC.

This clonotype was detected many times. The J gene is TRBJ2-5, the V gene TRBV6-5, with 11 bases lining up with TRBD2. This CDR3 region has 18 residues. V dropped 0 bases and J dropped 5; count of bases not matched to a gene: 11. Germline CDR1 is MNHEY and CDR2 is SVGAGI. CDR3 protein: CASSYSPASGGTGETQYF. The CDR3 bases are TGTGCCAGCAGTTACTCGCCGGCTAGCGGGGGGACCGGGGAGACCCAGTACTTC.

This clonotype was seen ten or more times. This chain uses TRBV20-1 with TRBJ2-5; 7 bases map to TRBD1. This CDR3 comprises 15 residues. Germline CDR1 and CDR2: DFQATT and SNEGSKA (reference sequence). The trim removed 4 bases at V and 1 base at J, leaving 9 bases unmatched. CDR3 protein: CSAKLQGQFQETQYF. CDR3 nucleotide sequence: TGCAGTGCTAAGCTCCAGGGACAGTTCCAAGAGACCCAGTACTTC.

V gene TRBV5-1 combines with J gene TRBJ2-7; D might be TRBD2 (6 bases). The V gene's germline CDR1 is SGHRS and CDR2 YFSETQ. V was shortened by 0 bases and J by 6 bases, with 16 bases between the two germline ends. This CDR3 region has 15 residues. The CDR3 DNA reads as TGCGCCAGCAGCTTGGGGAGCGGAGGGACTCGCGAGCAGTACGTC. Translation gives CASSLGSGGTREQYV.

The sample holds many counts of this clonotype. The rearrangement links TRBV29-1 to TRBJ2-5; either TRBD1 or TRBD2 may supply D (5 bases each). CDR3 length equals 12 residues. Germline lookup yields CDR1 SQVTM and CDR2 ANQGSEA. The V end lost 7 bases, the J end lost 3 bases, and 12 bases lay between the germline ends. The CDR3 loop is CSGGTVKETQYF. In nucleotides, the CDR3 is TGCAGCGGAGGGACGGTGAAAGAGACCCAGTACTTC. Supplemented by reference TRBV29-1 and TRBJ2-5, the full variable domain reads SAVISQKPSRDICQRGTSLTIQCQVDSQVTMMFWYRQQPGQSLTLIATANQGSEATYESGFVIDKFPISRPNLTFSTLTVSNMSPEDSSIYLCSGGTVKETQYFGPGTRLLVL.

Relative to its sample, this clonotype is medium-sized (0.01 to 0.1%). This chain connects TRBV6-6 to TRBJ2-7; 10 positions match TRBD1. Germline values: CDR1 MNHNY, CDR2 SVGAGI (reference sequence). V shed 5 bases and J 5 bases; nucleotides not matched to a gene: 9. This CDR3 spans 15 amino acids. The CDR3 DNA follows: TGTGCCAGCAGTAATCTGGGACAGGGGAGGAACGAGCAGTACTTC. The encoded protein is CASSNLGQGRNEQYF.

The chain joins TRBV11-1 to TRBJ2-3; D gene uncertain. V was cut by 0 bases and J by 6 bases, with 4 bases left in between. This CDR3 contains 12 residues. CDR1 SGHAT and CDR2 FQDESV come from the germline V gene (reference sequence). CDR3 DNA sequence: TGTGCCAGCAGCTTAGCCCAGGATACGCAGTATTTT. Protein product: CASSLAQDTQYF.